This T cell receptor (beta chain) was recorded in a study of blood T cell repertoires in COVID-19. On the study more broadly: Samples representing acute and convalescent COVID-19 were sourced from the United States, Italy and Spain. The analysed material was cDNA or gDNA that came from T cells, B-cell-depleted T cells, or PBMCs.

Per germline, CDR1 SGHDT and CDR2 YYEEEE. CDR3 size: 16 residues. V trimming: 4 bases; J trimming: 3 bases; junction bases outside the gene matches: 11. How the authors handled the data: Researchers report that nucleated cell counts were estimated from reference gene primer amplification. Sequencing used immunoSEQ multiplex PCR; TCRdb keeps in-frame clones, though not all of them. V and J calls and clone size are copied from that table; D and trimming were computed from the DNA. The sample has approximately 100,000 clones; about 78% are singletons. The origin of this receptor is a human donor in a cohort sampled during active or convalescent COVID-19. Input material: peripheral blood. The J gene is TRBJ2-7, the V gene TRBV5-6; 9 bases match TRBD1. CDR3 bases: TGTGCCAGCAGCACCGGGTCGGGACAGGGAGACTACGAGCAGTACTTC. The encoded protein is CASSTGSGQGDYEQYF.